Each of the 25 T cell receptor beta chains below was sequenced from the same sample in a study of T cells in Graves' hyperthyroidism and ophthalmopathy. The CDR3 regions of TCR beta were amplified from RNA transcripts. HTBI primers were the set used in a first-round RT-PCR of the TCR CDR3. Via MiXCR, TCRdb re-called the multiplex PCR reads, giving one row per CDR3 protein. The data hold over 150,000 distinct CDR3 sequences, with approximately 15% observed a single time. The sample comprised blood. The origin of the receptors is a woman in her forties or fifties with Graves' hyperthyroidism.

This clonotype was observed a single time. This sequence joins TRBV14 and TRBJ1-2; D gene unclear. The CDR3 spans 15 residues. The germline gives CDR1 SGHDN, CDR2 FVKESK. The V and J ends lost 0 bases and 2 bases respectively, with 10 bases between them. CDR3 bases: TGTGCCAGCAGCCAAGAAGGGATTTTAAACTATGGCTACACCTTC. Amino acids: CASSQEGILNYGYTF.

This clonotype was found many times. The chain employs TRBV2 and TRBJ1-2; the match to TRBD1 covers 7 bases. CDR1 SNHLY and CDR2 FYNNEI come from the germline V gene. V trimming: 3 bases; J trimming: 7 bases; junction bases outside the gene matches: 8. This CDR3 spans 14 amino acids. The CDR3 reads CASSEAGGRGGYTF. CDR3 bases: TGTGCCAGCAGTGAGGCAGGGGGAAGGGGTGGCTACACCTTC.

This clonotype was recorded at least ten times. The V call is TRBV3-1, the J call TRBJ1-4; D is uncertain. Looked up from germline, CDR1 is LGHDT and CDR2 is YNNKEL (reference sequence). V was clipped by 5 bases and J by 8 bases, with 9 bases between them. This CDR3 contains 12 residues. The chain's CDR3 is CASSSLEEKLFF. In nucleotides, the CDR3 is TGTGCCAGCAGCTCGCTAGAGGAAAAACTGTTTTTT.

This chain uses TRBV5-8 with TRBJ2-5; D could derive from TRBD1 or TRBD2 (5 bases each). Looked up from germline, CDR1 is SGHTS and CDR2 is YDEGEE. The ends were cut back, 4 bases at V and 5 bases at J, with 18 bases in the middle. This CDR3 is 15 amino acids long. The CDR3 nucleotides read TGTGCCAGCAGCCCGTACGGAACAGAGGGGGAGACCCAGTACTTC. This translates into CASSPYGTEGETQYF. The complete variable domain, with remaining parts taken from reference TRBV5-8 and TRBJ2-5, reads EAGVTQSPTHLIKTRGQQATLRCSPISGHTSVYWYQQALGLGLQFLLWYDEGEERNRGNFPPRFSGRQFPNYSSELNVNALELEDSALYLCASSPYGTEGETQYFGPGTRLLVL.

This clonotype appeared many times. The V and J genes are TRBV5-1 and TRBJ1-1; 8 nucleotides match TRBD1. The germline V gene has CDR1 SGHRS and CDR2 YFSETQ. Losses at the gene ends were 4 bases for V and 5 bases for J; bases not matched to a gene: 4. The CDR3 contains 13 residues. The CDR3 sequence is CASSQGAWTEAFF. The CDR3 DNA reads TGCGCCAGCAGCCAGGGGGCGTGGACTGAAGCTTTCTTT.

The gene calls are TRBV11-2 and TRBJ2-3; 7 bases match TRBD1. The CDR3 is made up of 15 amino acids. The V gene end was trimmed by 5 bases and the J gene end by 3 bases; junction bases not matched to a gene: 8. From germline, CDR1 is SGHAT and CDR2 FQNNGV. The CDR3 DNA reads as TGTGCCAGCAGCCCCCTAGGGGGCCCGACAGATACGCAGTATTTT. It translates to CASSPLGGPTDTQYF.

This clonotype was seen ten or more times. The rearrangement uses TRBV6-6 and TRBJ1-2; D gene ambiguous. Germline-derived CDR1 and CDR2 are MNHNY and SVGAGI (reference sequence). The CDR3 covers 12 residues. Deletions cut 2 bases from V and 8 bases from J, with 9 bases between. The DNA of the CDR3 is TGTGCCAGCAGTTACATGGGAGTCGGCTACACCTTC. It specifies CASSYMGVGYTF.

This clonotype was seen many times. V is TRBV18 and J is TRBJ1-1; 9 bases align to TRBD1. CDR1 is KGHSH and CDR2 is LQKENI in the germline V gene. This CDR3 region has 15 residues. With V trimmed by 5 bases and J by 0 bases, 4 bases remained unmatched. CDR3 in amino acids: CASSEQGAMNTEAFF. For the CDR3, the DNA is TGTGCCAGCTCAGAACAGGGGGCAATGAACACTGAAGCTTTCTTT.

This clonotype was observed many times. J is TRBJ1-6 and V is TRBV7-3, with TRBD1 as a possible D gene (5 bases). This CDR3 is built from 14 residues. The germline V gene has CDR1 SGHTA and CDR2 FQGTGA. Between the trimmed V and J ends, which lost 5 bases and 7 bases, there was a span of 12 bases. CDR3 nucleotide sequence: TGTGCCAGCAGCGTTGGACATCGGAATTCACCCCTCCACTTT. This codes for CASSVGHRNSPLHF.

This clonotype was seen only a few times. This CDR3 is CGVSVRYGYTF. CDR3 nucleotides: TGTGGTGTCTCGGTTCGGTATGGCTACACCTTC. V and J are TRBV5-8 and TRBJ1-2; D is ambiguous. Germline CDR1 reads SGHTS; CDR2 reads YDEGEE. The CDR3 covers 11 residues.

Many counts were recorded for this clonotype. The CDR3 region is CASSLLSDEQYF. The CDR3 bases are TGTGCCAGCAGCCTACTTTCCGACGAGCAGTACTTC. This chain uses TRBV7-9 with TRBJ2-7; D is unresolved. Trimming cost V 5 bases and J 5 bases, with 10 bases left between them. The length of the CDR3 is 12 residues. Germline CDR1 is SEHNR and CDR2 is FQNEAQ (reference sequence).

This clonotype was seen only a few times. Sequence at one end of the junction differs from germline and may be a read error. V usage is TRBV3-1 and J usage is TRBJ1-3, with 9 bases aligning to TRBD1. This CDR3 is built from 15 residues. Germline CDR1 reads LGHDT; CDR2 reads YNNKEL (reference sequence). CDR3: CASRGTGHSGSTIYF. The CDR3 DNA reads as TGTGCCAGCAGAGGGACAGGGCACTCTGGAAGCACCATATATTTT.

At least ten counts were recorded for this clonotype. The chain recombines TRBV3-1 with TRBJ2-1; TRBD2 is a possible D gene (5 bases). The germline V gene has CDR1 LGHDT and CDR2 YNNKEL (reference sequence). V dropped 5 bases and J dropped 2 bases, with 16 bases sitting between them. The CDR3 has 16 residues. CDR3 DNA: TGTGCCAGCAGCACTCCCCTAGCAGAAACCTACAATGAGCAGTTCTTC. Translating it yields CASSTPLAETYNEQFF.

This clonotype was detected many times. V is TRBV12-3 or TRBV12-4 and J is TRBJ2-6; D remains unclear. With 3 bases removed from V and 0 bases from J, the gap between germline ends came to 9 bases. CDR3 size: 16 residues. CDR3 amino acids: CASSFPVLSGANVLTF. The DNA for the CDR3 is TGTGCCAGCAGTTTCCCGGTCCTCTCTGGGGCCAACGTCCTGACTTTC.

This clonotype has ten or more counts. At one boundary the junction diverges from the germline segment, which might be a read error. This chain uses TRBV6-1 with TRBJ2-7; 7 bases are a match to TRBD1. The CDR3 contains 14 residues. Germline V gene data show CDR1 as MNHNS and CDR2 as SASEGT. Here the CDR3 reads CASRLGQVSYEQHF. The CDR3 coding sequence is TGTGCCAGCAGACTAGGACAGGTTTCCTACGAGCAGCACTTC.

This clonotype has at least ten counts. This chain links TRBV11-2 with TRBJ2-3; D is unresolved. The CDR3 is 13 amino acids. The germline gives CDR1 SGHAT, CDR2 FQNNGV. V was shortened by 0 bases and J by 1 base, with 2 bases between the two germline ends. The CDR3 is CASSLDRTDTQYF. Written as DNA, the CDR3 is TGTGCCAGCAGCTTAGACCGCACAGATACGCAGTATTTT.

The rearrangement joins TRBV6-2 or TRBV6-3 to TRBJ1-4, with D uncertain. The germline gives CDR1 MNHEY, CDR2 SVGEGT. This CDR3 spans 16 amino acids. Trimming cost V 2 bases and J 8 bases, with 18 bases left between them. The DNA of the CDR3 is TGTGCCAGCAGTTACCAGCCATGGACTGCGAGAGAAAAACTGTTTTTT. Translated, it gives CASSYQPWTAREKLFF.

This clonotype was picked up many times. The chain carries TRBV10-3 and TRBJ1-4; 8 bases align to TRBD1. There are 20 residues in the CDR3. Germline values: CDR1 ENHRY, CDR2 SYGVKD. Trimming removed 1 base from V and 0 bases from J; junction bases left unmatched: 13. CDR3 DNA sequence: TGTGCCATCAGTGAGTACCGACAGGGGAGGAGGGCTGCAACTAATGAAAAACTGTTTTTT. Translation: CAISEYRQGRRAATNEKLFF.

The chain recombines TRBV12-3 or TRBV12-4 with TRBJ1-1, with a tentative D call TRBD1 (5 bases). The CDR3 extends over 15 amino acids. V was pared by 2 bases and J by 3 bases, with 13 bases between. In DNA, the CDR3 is TGTGCCAGCAGTTTATTCGCTGGGGCACACACTGAAGCTTTCTTT. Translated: CASSLFAGAHTEAFF.

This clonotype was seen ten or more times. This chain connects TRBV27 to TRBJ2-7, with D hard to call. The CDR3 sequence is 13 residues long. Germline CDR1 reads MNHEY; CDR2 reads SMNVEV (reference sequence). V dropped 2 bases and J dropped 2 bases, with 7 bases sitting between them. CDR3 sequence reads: CASSLSSPYEQYF. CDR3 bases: TGTGCCAGCAGTTTAAGTTCCCCCTACGAGCAGTACTTC.

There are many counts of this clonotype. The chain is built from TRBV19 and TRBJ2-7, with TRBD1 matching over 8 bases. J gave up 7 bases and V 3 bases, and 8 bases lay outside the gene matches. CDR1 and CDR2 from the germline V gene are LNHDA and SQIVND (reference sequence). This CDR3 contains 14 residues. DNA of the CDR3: TGTGCCAGTAGTATTCAGGGGGCGCTTACTGAGCAGTACTTC. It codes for CASSIQGALTEQYF.

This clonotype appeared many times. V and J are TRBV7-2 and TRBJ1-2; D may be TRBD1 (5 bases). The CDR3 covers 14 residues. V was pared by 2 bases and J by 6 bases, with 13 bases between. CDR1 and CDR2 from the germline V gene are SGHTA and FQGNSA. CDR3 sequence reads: CASSLRQSVDGYTF. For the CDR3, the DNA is TGTGCCAGCAGCTTAAGACAGAGTGTGGATGGCTACACCTTC.

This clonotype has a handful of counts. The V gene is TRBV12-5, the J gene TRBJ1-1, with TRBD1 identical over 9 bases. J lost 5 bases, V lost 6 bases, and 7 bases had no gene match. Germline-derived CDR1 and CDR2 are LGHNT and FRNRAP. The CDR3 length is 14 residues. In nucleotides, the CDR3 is TGTGCTAGTGGAAGTACAGGGGGCAGGACTGAAGCTTTCTTT. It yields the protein CASGSTGGRTEAFF.

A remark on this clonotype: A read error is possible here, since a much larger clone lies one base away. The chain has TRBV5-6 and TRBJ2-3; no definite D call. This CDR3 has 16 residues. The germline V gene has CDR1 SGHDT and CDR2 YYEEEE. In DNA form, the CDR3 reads TGTGCCAGCAGCTTTCAACCCGGCCTGAGCACAGATATGCAGTATTTT. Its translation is CASSFQPGLSTDMQYF.

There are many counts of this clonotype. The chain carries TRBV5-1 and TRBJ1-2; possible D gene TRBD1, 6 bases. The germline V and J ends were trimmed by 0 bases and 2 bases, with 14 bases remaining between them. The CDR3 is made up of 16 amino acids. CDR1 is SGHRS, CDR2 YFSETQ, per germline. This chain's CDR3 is CASSLVAGVSNYGYTF. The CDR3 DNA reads TGCGCCAGCAGCTTGGTGGCAGGGGTGTCCAACTATGGCTACACCTTC.